What follows are 16 T cell receptor beta chains derived from one specimen sequenced in a study of regulatory T cells in long-lasting Graves disease. Time point specified: newly diagnosed GD, antithyroid drugs for less than 3 months. PBMCs were the source of the RNA used for TCR sequencing. HTBI primers from iRepertoire and Arm-PCR of CDR3 regions yielded the TCR beta libraries. Each CDR3 protein gets one entry after TCRdb re-called the multiplex PCR reads with MiXCR. The sample has approximately 230,000 distinct CDR3 sequences, roughly 18% seen once. This material consisted of peripheral blood mononuclear cells (PBMCs), taken at new diagnosis, from a patient treated with antithyroid drugs. These TCRs come from a female donor with Graves disease.

Only one count was recorded for this clonotype. The CDR3 protein is CASSLSPGTGRHNEQFF. CDR3 sequence (DNA): TGTGCCAGCAGTTTATCACCCGGGACAGGGAGACACAATGAGCAGTTCTTC. The rearrangement joins TRBV27 to TRBJ2-1, with 9 bases matching TRBD1. V trimming: 0 bases; J trimming: 5 bases; junction bases outside the gene matches: 8. This CDR3 is 17 amino acids long. CDR1 and CDR2 from the germline V gene are MNHEY and SMNVEV (reference sequence).

The V call is TRBV12-3 or TRBV12-4, the J call TRBJ2-3, with D possibly TRBD2 on 5 matching bases. The CDR3 loop spans 14 amino acids. Trimming pared 6 bases from V and 7 bases from J, leaving 17 bases between. The CDR3 loop reads CASSLWENPYTQYF. In DNA form, the CDR3 reads TGTGCCAGCAGCTTATGGGAGAATCCGTATACGCAGTATTTT.

Comment on this clonotype: A read error may explain this, as a much larger clone is one base away. The rearrangement uses TRBV11-2 and TRBJ1-1, with D maybe TRBD1 (5 bases). Germline CDR1 is SGHAT and CDR2 is FQNNGV. The CDR3 runs to 15 residues. The CDR3 DNA follows: TGTGCCAGCAGCTTAGGCGGGGCGGCAAAGACTGCAGCTTTCTTT. Protein product: CASSLGGAAKTAAFF.

This clonotype has ten or more counts. V is TRBV12-3 or TRBV12-4 and J is TRBJ2-2; no clear D. The CDR3 runs to 12 residues. V shed 5 bases and J shed 0 bases, with 1 base lying between them. The CDR3 protein is CASSANTGELFF. DNA for the CDR3: TGTGCCAGCAGTGCGAACACCGGGGAGCTGTTTTTT.

The sample holds many counts of this clonotype. The chain carries TRBV7-9 and TRBJ2-1; possible D gene TRBD2, 6 bases. CDR3 size: 13 residues. Germline V gene data show CDR1 as SEHNR and CDR2 as FQNEAQ (reference sequence). Trimming left V 2 bases short and J 6 bases short, with 8 bases between. CDR3 protein: CASSLFSGNEQFF. CDR3 sequence (DNA): TGTGCCAGCAGCTTATTTAGCGGCAATGAGCAGTTCTTC.

This clonotype was counted many times. The chain joins TRBV24-1 to TRBJ2-1; possibly TRBD2 for D (5 bases). With 4 bases removed from V and 2 bases from J, the gap between germline ends came to 14 bases. From germline, CDR1 is KGHDR and CDR2 SFDVKD. This CDR3 has 16 residues. The CDR3 reads CATSEQTSVAYNEQFF. CDR3 DNA sequence: TGTGCCACCAGTGAGCAAACTAGTGTGGCCTACAATGAGCAGTTCTTC.

This clonotype was detected a few times. The V call is TRBV19, the J call TRBJ1-6; 8 nucleotides align to TRBD1. Per germline, CDR1 LNHDA and CDR2 SQIVND (reference sequence). J gave up 10 bases and V 5 bases, and 10 bases lay outside the gene matches. This CDR3 is 15 amino acids long. As DNA, the CDR3 is TGTGCCAGTAGTGACCCCAGGACAGGGCTCTCACCCCTCCACTTT. Encoded protein: CASSDPRTGLSPLHF.

This clonotype was detected many times. V is TRBV24-1 and J is TRBJ2-5; D could derive from TRBD1 or TRBD2 (7 bases each). V shed 5 bases and J shed 3 bases, with 12 bases lying between them. Looked up from germline, CDR1 is KGHDR and CDR2 is SFDVKD. CDR3 length equals 14 residues. CDR3 nucleotides: TGTGCCACCAGTGGGGCAGGGGGGGAAGAGACCCAGTACTTC. It yields the protein CATSGAGGEETQYF.

This clonotype was counted a few times. This rearrangement joins TRBV10-3 to TRBJ2-5, with 10 bases matching TRBD2. The junction had 9 bases not matched to a gene; V was cut back by 0 bases and J by 5 bases. Per germline, CDR1 ENHRY and CDR2 SYGVKD. The length of the CDR3 is 17 residues. As DNA, the CDR3 is TGTGCCATCAGTGAGTCCCCGGGACTAGCGTCTTTCGAGACCCAGTACTTC. Protein product: CAISESPGLASFETQYF.

This clonotype was detected a few times. CDR3 protein: CASSYNRDRVRNQPQHF. The CDR3, as DNA: TGTGCCAGCAGTTACAACCGGGACAGGGTTCGCAATCAGCCCCAGCATTTT. V usage is TRBV6-5 and J usage is TRBJ1-5; 9 bases are shared with TRBD1. V dropped 2 bases and J dropped 2; count of bases not matched to a gene: 7. The CDR3 has 17 residues. Looked up from germline, CDR1 is MNHEY and CDR2 is SVGAGI.

This clonotype has a count of ten or more. V and J are TRBV12-3 or TRBV12-4 and TRBJ2-1, with D possibly being TRBD2 (6 bases). The CDR3 has 15 amino acids. V dropped 2 bases and J dropped 8 bases, with 16 bases sitting between them. Written as DNA, the CDR3 is TGTGCCAGCAGTTTATTTGGGTCGGGAGCTTATGAGCAGTTCTTC. Its translation: CASSLFGSGAYEQFF.

This clonotype occurred many times. V usage is TRBV2 and J usage is TRBJ1-2, with 9 bases lining up with TRBD1. The CDR3 loop spans 13 amino acids. V was clipped by 7 bases and J by 6 bases; unmatched bases: 6. The germline CDR1 and CDR2 sequences are SNHLY and FYNNEI. The CDR3 sequence: CASNPRDRDGYTF. CDR3 sequence (DNA): TGTGCCAGCAATCCCCGGGACAGGGATGGCTACACCTTC.

This clonotype appeared a few times. The rearrangement links TRBV30 to TRBJ1-2; 7 bases are a match to TRBD1. Losses at the gene ends were 0 bases for V and 8 bases for J; bases not matched to a gene: 6. CDR1 and CDR2 (germline): GTSNPN, SVGIG (reference sequence). The CDR3 runs 13 residues. Written as DNA, the CDR3 is TGTGCCTGGAGTGTGACAGGGTTCGGGGGCTACACCTTC. Protein sequence: CAWSVTGFGGYTF.

This clonotype was counted only a few times. The rearrangement joins TRBV20-1 to TRBJ1-4, with D possibly TRBD1 on 6 matching bases. V lost 6 bases, J lost 7 bases, and 21 bases lay in between. Germline values: CDR1 DFQATT, CDR2 SNEGSKA (reference sequence). This CDR3 is built from 15 residues. DNA of the CDR3: TGCAGTGCCAGGGACACGCAGGGGTGGATTGAAAAACTGTTTTTT. Translating gives CSARDTQGWIEKLFF.

This clonotype was counted at least ten times. The V call is TRBV24-1, the J call TRBJ2-3; 8 bases fit TRBD1. This CDR3 has 17 amino acids. Germline CDR1 KGHDR, CDR2 SFDVKD. Trimming cost V 4 bases and J 0 bases; bases outside gene matches: 8. The CDR3 DNA reads TGTGCCACCAGTGACCCCGGACAGGGAACAAGCACAGATACGCAGTATTTT. It translates to CATSDPGQGTSTDTQYF.

Turning to this clonotype: This may be a read error, as it is one base from a much larger clone. J is TRBJ1-1 and V is TRBV27; D gene ambiguous. Germline V lookup: CDR1 MNHEY, CDR2 SMNVEV (reference sequence). This CDR3 spans 15 amino acids. CDR3 in amino acids: CASSLSGAMNTEALF. CDR3 in DNA: TGTGCCAGCAGTTTATCTGGTGCTATGAACACTGAAGCTCTCTTT.